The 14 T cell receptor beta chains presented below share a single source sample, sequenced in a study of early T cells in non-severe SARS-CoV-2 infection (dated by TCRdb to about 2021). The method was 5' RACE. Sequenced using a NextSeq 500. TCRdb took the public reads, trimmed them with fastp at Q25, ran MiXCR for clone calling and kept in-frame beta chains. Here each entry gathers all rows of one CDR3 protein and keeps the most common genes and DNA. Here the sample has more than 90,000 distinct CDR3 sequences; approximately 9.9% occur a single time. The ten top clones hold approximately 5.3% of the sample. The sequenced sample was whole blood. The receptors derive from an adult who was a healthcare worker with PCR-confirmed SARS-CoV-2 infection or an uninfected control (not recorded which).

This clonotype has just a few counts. DNA of the CDR3: TGTGCCAGCAGCCGGAGTGCAACTAATGAAAAACTGTTTTTT. This gives the protein CASSRSATNEKLFF. The chain employs TRBV27 and TRBJ1-4; D is uncertain. CDR3 length equals 14 residues. V shed 6 bases and J shed 0 bases, with 8 bases lying between them. Germline loops: CDR1 MNHEY, CDR2 SMNVEV (reference sequence).

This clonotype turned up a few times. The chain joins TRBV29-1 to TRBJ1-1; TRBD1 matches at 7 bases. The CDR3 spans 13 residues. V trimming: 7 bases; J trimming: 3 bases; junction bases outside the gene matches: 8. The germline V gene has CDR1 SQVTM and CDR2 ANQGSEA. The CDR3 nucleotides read TGCAGCGGACAGGGTTATACTGACACTGAAGCTTTCTTT. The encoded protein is CSGQGYTDTEAFF.

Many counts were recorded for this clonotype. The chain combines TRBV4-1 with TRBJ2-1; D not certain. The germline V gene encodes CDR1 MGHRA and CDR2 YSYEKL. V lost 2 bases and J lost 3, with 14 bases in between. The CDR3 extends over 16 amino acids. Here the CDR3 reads CASSQLNMGFYNEQFF. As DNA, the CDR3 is TGCGCCAGCAGCCAACTCAACATGGGCTTCTACAATGAGCAGTTCTTC.

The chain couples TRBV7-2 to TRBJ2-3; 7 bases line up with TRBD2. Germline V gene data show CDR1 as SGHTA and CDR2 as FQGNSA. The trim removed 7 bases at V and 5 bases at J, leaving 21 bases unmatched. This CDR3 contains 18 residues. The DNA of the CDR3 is TGTGCCAGCACCCTCCATAGCGGGCCCTCACTATCGTTAGATACGCAGTATTTT. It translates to CASTLHSGPSLSLDTQYF. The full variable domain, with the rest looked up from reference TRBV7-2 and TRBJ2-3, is GAGVSQSPSNKVTEKGKDVELRCDPISGHTALYWYRQSLGQGLEFLIYFQGNSAPDKSGLPSDRFSAERTGGSVSTLTIQRTQQEDSAVYLCASTLHSGPSLSLDTQYFGPGTRLTVL.

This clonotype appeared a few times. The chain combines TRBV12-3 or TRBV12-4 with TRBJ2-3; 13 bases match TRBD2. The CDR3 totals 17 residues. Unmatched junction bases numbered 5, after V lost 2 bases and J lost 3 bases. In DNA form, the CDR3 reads TGTGCCAGCAGTTTAACTAGCGGGAGGGCCGGGACAGATACGCAGTATTTT. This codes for CASSLTSGRAGTDTQYF.

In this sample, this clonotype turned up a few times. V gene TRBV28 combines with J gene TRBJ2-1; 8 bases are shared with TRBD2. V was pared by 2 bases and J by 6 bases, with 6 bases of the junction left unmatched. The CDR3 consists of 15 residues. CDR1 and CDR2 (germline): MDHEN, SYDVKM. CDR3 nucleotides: TGTGCCAGCAGTTTAGGCGGGAGGCCCCTCAATGAGCAGTTCTTC. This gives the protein CASSLGGRPLNEQFF.

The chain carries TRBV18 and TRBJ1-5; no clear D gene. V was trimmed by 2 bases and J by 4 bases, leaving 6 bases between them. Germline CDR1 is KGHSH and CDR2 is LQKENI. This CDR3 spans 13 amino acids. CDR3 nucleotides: TGTGCCAGCTCACCAACAGTTAATCAGCCCCAGCATTTT. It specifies CASSPTVNQPQHF.

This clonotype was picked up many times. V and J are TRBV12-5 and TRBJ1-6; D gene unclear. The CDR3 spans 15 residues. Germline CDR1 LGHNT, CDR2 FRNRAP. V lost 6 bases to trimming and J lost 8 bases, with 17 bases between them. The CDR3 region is CASGLSSGVDSPLHF. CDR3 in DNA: TGTGCTAGTGGCCTTTCGTCAGGTGTGGATTCACCCCTCCACTTT.

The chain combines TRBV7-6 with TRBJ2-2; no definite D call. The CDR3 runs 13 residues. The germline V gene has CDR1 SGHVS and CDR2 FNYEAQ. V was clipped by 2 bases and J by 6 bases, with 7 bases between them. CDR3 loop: CASSLSLAGELFF. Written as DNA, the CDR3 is TGTGCCAGCAGCTTATCCCTCGCCGGGGAGCTGTTTTTT.

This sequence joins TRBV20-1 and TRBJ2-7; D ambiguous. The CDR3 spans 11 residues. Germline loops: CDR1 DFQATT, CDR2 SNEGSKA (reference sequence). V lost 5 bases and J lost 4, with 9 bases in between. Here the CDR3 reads CSAVQRYEQYF. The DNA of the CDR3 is TGCAGTGCTGTTCAGAGGTACGAGCAGTACTTC.

The CDR3 protein is CASITTGALTDTQYF. CDR3 nucleotides: TGTGCCAGCATCACGACAGGGGCCCTCACAGATACGCAGTATTTT. The rearrangement uses TRBV2 and TRBJ2-3; 8 nucleotides line up with TRBD1. Unmatched junction bases numbered 8, after V lost 7 bases and J lost 2 bases. Germline CDR1 reads SNHLY; CDR2 reads FYNNEI. The CDR3 length is 15 residues.

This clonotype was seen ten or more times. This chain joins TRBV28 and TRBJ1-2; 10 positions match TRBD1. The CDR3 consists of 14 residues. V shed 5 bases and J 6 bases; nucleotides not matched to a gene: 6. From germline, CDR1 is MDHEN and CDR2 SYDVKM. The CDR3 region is CASSMAGTGDGYTF. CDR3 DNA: TGTGCCAGCAGTATGGCCGGGACAGGGGATGGCTACACCTTC.

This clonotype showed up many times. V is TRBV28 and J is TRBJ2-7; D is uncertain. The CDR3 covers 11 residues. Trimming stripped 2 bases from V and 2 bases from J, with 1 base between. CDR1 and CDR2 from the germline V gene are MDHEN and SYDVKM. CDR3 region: CASSLAYEQYF. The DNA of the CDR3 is TGTGCCAGCAGTTTAGCCTACGAGCAGTACTTC.

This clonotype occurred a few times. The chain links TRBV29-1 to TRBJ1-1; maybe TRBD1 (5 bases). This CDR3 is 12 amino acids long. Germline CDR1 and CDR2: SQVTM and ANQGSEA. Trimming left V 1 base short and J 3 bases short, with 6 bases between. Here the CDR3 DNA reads TGCAGCGTTGAAGGGGACCACACTGAAGCTTTCTTT. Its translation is CSVEGDHTEAFF.